Listed here are 2 T cell receptor beta chains from one sample, sequenced in a study of shared clonotypes between healthy human individuals. Here immunoSEQ multiplex PCR was the method, and the copy in TCRdb shows in-frame clones only, minus some. The sample records under 2.5 million clones, around 92% being singletons. Sequenced sample: naive CD4+ T cells from PBMCs. Subset reported: CD45RA+ positively selected. Every receptor here comes from a man between 18 and 29 years old in good health. Some clones in this sample may be carry-over from other donors' samples.

This chain uses TRBV18 with TRBJ2-3; the match to TRBD2 covers 9 bases. The CDR3 length is 17 residues. Germline V gene lookup returns CDR1 KGHSH and CDR2 LQKENI. V trimming: 3 bases; J trimming: 1 base; junction bases outside the gene matches: 8. CDR3 residues: CASSPQRAGGGTDTQYF. CDR3 DNA sequence: TGTGCCAGCTCACCGCAACGGGCGGGAGGGGGCACAGATACGCAGTATTTT.

The chain has TRBV7-2 and TRBJ1-5; no clear D. V shed 1 base and J shed 5 bases, with 6 bases lying between them. Germline V CDR1 and CDR2: SGHTA, FQGNSA. The CDR3 extends over 13 amino acids. The CDR3 loop is CASSLGLDQPQHF. CDR3 nucleotides: TGTGCCAGCAGCTTAGGGCTAGATCAGCCCCAGCATTTT.